This T cell receptor beta chain derives from a study of control samples from healthy donors and cancer patients. Assay: immunoSEQ multiplex PCR; the TCRdb copy retains only in-frame clones and omits some. The repertoire holds roughly 20,000 clones, 80% to 85% seen once, with 29% in the top ten. This CDR3 is 15 amino acids long. The V gene's germline CDR1 is SQVTM and CDR2 ANQGSEA. V lost 0 bases, J lost 7 bases, and 9 bases stayed unmatched. V usage is TRBV29-1 and J usage is TRBJ1-2; 9 bases align to TRBD1. The sequence was collected from a man of 80 years or more with head and neck cancer. The sequencing input was PBMCs. Here the CDR3 DNA reads TGCAGCGTTGAAGAGTTAACAGGGGGCGCGGGTGGCTACACCTTC. Protein: CSVEELTGGAGGYTF.